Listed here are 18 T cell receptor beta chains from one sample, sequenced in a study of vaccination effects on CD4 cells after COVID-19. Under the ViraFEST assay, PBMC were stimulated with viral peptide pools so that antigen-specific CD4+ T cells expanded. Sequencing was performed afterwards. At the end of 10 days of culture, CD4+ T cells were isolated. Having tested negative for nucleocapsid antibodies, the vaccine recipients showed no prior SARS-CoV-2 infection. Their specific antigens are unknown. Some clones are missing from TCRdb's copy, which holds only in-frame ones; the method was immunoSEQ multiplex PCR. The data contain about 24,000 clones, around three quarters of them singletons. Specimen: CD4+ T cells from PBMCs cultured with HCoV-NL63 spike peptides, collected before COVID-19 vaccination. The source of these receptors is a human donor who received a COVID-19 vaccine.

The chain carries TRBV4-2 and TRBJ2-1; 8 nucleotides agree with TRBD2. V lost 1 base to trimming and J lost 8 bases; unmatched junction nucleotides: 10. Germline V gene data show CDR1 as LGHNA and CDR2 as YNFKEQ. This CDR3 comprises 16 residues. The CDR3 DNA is TGTGCCAGCAGCCAAGGCGGCGCTAGCGGGTATCATGAGCAGTTCTTC. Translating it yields CASSQGGASGYHEQFF.

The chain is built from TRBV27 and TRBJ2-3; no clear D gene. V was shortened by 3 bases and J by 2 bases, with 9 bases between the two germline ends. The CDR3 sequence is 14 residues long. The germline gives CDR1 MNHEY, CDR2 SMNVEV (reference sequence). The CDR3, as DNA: TGTGCCAGCAGTTTGAACTCCCTCACAGATACGCAGTATTTT. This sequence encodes CASSLNSLTDTQYF.

The CDR3 loop is CASTIDSNHLGNGYTF. The CDR3 nucleotides read TGTGCCAGCACTATTGACAGTAACCATCTAGGGAATGGCTACACCTTC. V gene TRBV2 combines with J gene TRBJ1-2; D is possibly TRBD1 (5 bases). V lost 7 bases, J lost 6 bases, and 24 bases lay in between. The CDR3 is made up of 16 amino acids. Per the germline V gene, CDR1 is SNHLY and CDR2 is FYNNEI. Full variable domain (rest looked up from reference TRBV2 and TRBJ1-2): EPEVTQTPSHQVTQMGQEVILRCVPISNHLYFYWYRQILGQKVEFLVSFYNNEISEKSEIFDDQFSVERPDGSNFTLKIRSTKLEDSAMYFCASTIDSNHLGNGYTFGSGTRLTVV.

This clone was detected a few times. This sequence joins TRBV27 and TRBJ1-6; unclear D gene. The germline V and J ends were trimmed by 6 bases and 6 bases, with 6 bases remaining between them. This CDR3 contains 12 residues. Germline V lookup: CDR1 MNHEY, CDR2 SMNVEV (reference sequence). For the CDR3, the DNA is TGTGCCAGCAGCGTTTCTAATTCACCCCTCCACTTT. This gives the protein CASSVSNSPLHF.

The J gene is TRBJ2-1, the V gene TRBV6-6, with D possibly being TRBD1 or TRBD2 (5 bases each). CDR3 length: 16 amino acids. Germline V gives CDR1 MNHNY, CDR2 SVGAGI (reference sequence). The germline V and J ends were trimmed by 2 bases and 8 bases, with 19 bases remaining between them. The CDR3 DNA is TGTGCCAGCAGTTACAGAGCTCCAGAGGGGCCCGATGAGCAGTTCTTC. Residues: CASSYRAPEGPDEQFF.

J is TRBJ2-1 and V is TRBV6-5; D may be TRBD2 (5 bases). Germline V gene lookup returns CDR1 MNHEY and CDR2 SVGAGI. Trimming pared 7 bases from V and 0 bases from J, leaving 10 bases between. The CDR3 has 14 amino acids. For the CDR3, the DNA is TGTGCCAGCACAATAGGGAGCTCCTACAATGAGCAGTTCTTC. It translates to CASTIGSSYNEQFF.

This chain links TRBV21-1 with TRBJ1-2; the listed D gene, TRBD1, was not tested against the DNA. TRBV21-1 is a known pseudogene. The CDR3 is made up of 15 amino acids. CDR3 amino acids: CASSKRRGGNYGYTF. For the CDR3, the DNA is TGTGCCAGCAGCAAACGTAGAGGGGGCAACTATGGCTACACCTTC.

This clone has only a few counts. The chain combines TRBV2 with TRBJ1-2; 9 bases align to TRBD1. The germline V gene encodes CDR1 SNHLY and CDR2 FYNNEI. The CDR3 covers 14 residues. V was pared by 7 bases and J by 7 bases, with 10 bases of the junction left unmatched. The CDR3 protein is CASTPGTGFSGYTF. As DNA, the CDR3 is TGTGCCAGCACCCCCGGGACAGGGTTCTCTGGCTACACCTTC.

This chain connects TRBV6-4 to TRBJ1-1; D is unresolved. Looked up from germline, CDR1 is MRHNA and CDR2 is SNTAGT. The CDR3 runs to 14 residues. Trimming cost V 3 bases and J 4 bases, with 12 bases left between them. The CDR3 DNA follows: TGTGCCAGCAGTGATACCTCAAGGGTCACTGAAGCTTTCTTT. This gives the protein CASSDTSRVTEAFF.

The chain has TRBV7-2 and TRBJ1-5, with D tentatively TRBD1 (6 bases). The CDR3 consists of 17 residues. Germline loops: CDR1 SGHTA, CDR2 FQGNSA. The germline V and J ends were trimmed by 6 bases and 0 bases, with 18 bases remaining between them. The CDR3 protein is CASSPIGRGNSNQPQHF. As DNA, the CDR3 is TGTGCCAGCAGTCCCATAGGAAGGGGGAATAGCAATCAGCCCCAGCATTTT.

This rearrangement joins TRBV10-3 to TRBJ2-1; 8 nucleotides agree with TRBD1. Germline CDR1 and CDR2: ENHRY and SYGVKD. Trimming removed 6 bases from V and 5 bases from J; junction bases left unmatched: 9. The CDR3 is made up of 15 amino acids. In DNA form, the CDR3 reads TGTGCCATCAGGGAACAGGGGGTGCGGGACAATGAGCAGTTCTTC. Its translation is CAIREQGVRDNEQFF.

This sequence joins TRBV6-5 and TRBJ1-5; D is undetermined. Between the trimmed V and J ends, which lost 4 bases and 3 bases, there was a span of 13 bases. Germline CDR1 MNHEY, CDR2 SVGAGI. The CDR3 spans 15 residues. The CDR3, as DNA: TGTGCCAGCAGTTCCGGGAGTGAGGTCAATCAGCCCCAGCATTTT. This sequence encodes CASSSGSEVNQPQHF.

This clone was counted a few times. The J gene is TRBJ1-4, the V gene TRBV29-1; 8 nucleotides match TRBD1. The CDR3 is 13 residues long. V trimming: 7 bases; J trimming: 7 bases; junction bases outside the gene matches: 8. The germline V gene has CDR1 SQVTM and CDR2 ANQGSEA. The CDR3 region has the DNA TGCAGCGGTCAGACAGGGGCGGCTGAAAAACTGTTTTTT. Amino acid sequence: CSGQTGAAEKLFF.

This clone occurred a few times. The CDR3 protein is CSASLLRGQSYEQYF. The CDR3 nucleotides read TGCAGTGCTAGTTTATTGAGAGGACAATCCTACGAGCAGTACTTC. The V and J genes are TRBV20-1 and TRBJ2-7; D possibly corresponds to TRBD1 (5 bases). V lost 3 bases to trimming and J lost 1 base, with 16 bases between them. Germline lookup yields CDR1 DFQATT and CDR2 SNEGSKA (reference sequence). CDR3 length: 15 amino acids.

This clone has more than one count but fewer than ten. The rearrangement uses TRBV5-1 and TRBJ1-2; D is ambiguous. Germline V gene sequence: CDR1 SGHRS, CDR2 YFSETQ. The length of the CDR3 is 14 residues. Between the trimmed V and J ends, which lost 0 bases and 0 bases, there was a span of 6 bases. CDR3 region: CASSLDWANYGYTF. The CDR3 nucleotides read TGCGCCAGCAGCTTGGACTGGGCTAACTATGGCTACACCTTC.

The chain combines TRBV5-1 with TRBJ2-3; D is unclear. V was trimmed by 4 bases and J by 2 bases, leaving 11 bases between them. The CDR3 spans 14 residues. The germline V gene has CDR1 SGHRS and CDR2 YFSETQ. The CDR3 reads CASSTDGTTDTQYF. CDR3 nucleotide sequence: TGCGCCAGCAGCACGGACGGAACCACAGATACGCAGTATTTT.

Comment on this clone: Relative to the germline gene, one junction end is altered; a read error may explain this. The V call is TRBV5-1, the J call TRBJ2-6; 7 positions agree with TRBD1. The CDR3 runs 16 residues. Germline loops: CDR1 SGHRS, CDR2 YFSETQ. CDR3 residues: CASSLGQPSGANVLTF. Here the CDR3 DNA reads TGCGCCAGCAGTTTGGGACAGCCCTCTGGGGCCAACGTCCTGACTTTC.

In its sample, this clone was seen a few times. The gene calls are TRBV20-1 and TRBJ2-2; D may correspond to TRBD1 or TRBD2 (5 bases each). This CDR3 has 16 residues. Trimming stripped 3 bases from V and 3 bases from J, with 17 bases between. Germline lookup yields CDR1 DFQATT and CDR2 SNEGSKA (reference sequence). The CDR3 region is CSASQGTGGYTGELFF. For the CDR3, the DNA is TGCAGTGCTAGTCAAGGGACGGGCGGGTACACCGGGGAGCTGTTTTTT.